This TCR beta chain came from a study of regulatory T cells in long-lasting Graves disease. General study results and limits: Favored gene segments in persistent disease were TRBV28, TRBJ1-2 and TRBJ2-5. Analyses excluded thyroid tissue, covering peripheral blood alone.

The V end lost 6 bases, the J end lost 5 bases, and 16 bases lay between the germline ends. The CDR3 is made up of 14 amino acids. This clonotype was detected ten times or more. Its antigen is not known. Relying on iRepertoire HTBI primers and Arm-PCR of CDR3 regions, the team built TCR beta libraries. TCRdb re-called the multiplex PCR reads through MiXCR, storing one row per CDR3 protein. The repertoire holds 200,000 to 300,000 distinct CDR3 sequences, with 20% to 25% as singletons. The time point is: newly diagnosed GD, antithyroid drugs for less than 3 months. Extracted RNA from PBMCs served as the source of the TCR library. The authors drew patients from an endocrinology department in Xi'an, China.

The rearrangement joins TRBV12-3 or TRBV12-4 to TRBJ2-5; TRBD1 is a possible D gene (6 bases). This receptor was identified in a female donor with Graves disease. The sequences come from peripheral blood mononuclear cells (PBMCs), collected at new diagnosis, from a patient treated with antithyroid drugs. CDR3: CASSRDTLGETQYF. Here the CDR3 DNA reads TGTGCCAGCAGCAGGGACACGCTGGGGGAGACCCAGTACTTC.